This entry lists 19 T cell receptor beta chains sequenced from one sample in a study of shared clonotypes between healthy human individuals. Libraries were prepared by immunoSEQ multiplex PCR; TCRdb keeps only in-frame clonotypes and omits some of them. The sample lists hundreds of thousands of clones, 72% occurring once. What was sequenced was memory CD4+ T cells sorted from blood. Subset in this sample: CD45RA-negative fraction. The source is a woman aged 25 to 39 in good health.

The V and J genes are TRBV5-4 and TRBJ2-7; 13 bases map to TRBD2. CDR3 size: 13 residues. Trimming took 7 bases from V and 5 from J; bases not matched to a gene: 3. CDR1 is SGHNT, CDR2 YYREEE, per germline (reference sequence). DNA of the CDR3: TGTGCCAGCGGACTAGCGGGAGCTCACGAGCAGTACTTC. Amino acids: CASGLAGAHEQYF.

The chain is built from TRBV29-1 and TRBJ2-2; D not certain. Germline V lookup: CDR1 SQVTM, CDR2 ANQGSEA. V lost 4 bases to trimming and J lost 0 bases, with 9 bases between them. The CDR3 spans 14 residues. CDR3 protein: CSVAGQANTGELFF. CDR3 sequence (DNA): TGCAGCGTTGCCGGGCAAGCGAACACCGGGGAGCTGTTTTTT.

This sequence joins TRBV6-1 and TRBJ1-2, with 7 bases lining up with TRBD1. The J segment lost 4 bases and the V segment lost 6 bases, leaving 5 bases of the junction unmatched. CDR1 and CDR2 (germline): MNHNS, SASEGT. The CDR3 has 13 amino acids. Here the CDR3 reads CASRGTGAYGYTF. The CDR3 bases are TGTGCCAGCAGGGGCACAGGGGCCTATGGCTACACCTTC.

This chain connects TRBV7-9 to TRBJ2-1; D remains unclear. The germline V gene has CDR1 SEHNR and CDR2 FQNEAQ (reference sequence). V lost 1 base and J 4 bases, leaving 8 bases between the germline ends. The CDR3 covers 14 residues. Here the CDR3 DNA reads TGTGCCAGCAGCTTAGGATCAGTATACAATGAGCAGTTCTTC. Translation gives CASSLGSVYNEQFF.

The chain couples TRBV7-9 to TRBJ2-7; TRBD2 matches 11 bases. CDR1 is SEHNR and CDR2 is FQNEAQ in the germline V gene (reference sequence). Trimming removed 5 bases from V and 2 bases from J; junction bases left unmatched: 2. This CDR3 is 14 amino acids long. CDR3 loop: CASSLTSGAYEQYF. DNA of the CDR3: TGTGCCAGCAGCCTGACTAGCGGGGCCTACGAGCAGTACTTC.

The chain employs TRBV6-5 and TRBJ1-1; D unclear. This CDR3 region has 13 residues. V lost 2 bases and J lost 8, with 12 bases in between. CDR1 and CDR2 (germline): MNHEY, SVGAGI. CDR3 bases: TGTGCCAGCAGTTACCAAGCAGGACCCGAAGCTTTCTTT. It yields the protein CASSYQAGPEAFF.

This clone has a single count. A read error may be the cause here, since a much bigger clone is one base away. The chain has TRBV5-1 and TRBJ2-1, with D perhaps matching TRBD2 (6 bases). The length of the CDR3 is 15 residues. V was shortened by 0 bases and J by 1 base, with 8 bases between the two germline ends. Germline V CDR1 and CDR2: SGHRS, YFSETQ. CDR3 residues: CASSLASESYNEQFF. CDR3 in DNA: TGCGCCAGCAGCTTGGCTAGCGAGTCCTACAATGAGCAGTTCTTC.

The chain links TRBV28 to TRBJ1-1; no reliable D call. The CDR3 extends over 18 amino acids. V was trimmed by 4 bases and J by 1 base, leaving 22 bases between them. CDR1 and CDR2 (germline): MDHEN, SYDVKM. CDR3 DNA sequence: TGTGCCAGCAGTTCCCTTGTTGGACGGAGTATGTGGAACACTGAAGCTTTCTTT. This encodes CASSSLVGRSMWNTEAFF. The full variable domain, its missing parts supplied by reference TRBV28 and TRBJ1-1, is DVKVTQSSRYLVKRTGEKVFLECVQDMDHENMFWYRQDPGLGLRLIYFSYDVKMKEKGDIPEGYSVSREKKERFSLILESASTNQTSMYLCASSSLVGRSMWNTEAFFGQGTRLTVV.

The rearrangement joins TRBV6-1 to TRBJ1-5; D not resolved. V was trimmed by 4 bases and J by 5 bases, leaving 15 bases between them. This CDR3 contains 15 residues. In germline, CDR1 is MNHNS, CDR2 SASEGT. CDR3 sequence reads: CASSVGQSGHQPQHF. DNA of the CDR3: TGTGCCAGCAGTGTTGGCCAAAGCGGCCATCAGCCCCAGCATTTT.

The rearrangement joins TRBV27 to TRBJ2-1; D call uncertain. Trimming cost V 1 base and J 4 bases, with 8 bases left between them. Looked up from germline, CDR1 is MNHEY and CDR2 is SMNVEV (reference sequence). The CDR3 is made up of 14 amino acids. The CDR3 spells CASSLYQVYNEQFF. The CDR3 bases are TGTGCCAGCAGTTTATACCAGGTTTACAATGAGCAGTTCTTC.

This chain links TRBV28 with TRBJ2-2; the match to TRBD2 covers 14 bases. The CDR3 contains 16 residues. Germline V gene data show CDR1 as MDHEN and CDR2 as SYDVKM. The ends lost 6 bases at V and 6 bases at J; junction bases unmatched: 6. This CDR3 reads CASRKTGLAGAGELFF. The CDR3 DNA reads as TGTGCCAGCAGAAAAACGGGACTAGCGGGGGCCGGGGAGCTGTTTTTT. Using reference TRBV28 and TRBJ2-2 for the parts outside the CDR3, the full variable domain is DVKVTQSSRYLVKRTGEKVFLECVQDMDHENMFWYRQDPGLGLRLIYFSYDVKMKEKGDIPEGYSVSREKKERFSLILESASTNQTSMYLCASRKTGLAGAGELFFGEGSRLTVL.

V and J are TRBV19 and TRBJ2-7; 10 nucleotides match TRBD2. The trim removed 10 bases at V and 3 bases at J, leaving 9 bases unmatched. Per germline, CDR1 LNHDA and CDR2 SQIVND (reference sequence). The CDR3 consists of 14 residues. The chain's CDR3 is CATGRTSGFYEQYF. CDR3 bases: TGTGCCACCGGCCGGACTAGCGGTTTCTACGAGCAGTACTTC.

This clone was seen only a few times. V is TRBV30 and J is TRBJ2-7; D might be TRBD2 (5 bases). Trimming removed 4 bases at V and 2 bases at J, with 15 bases between. This CDR3 is 14 amino acids long. Germline V CDR1 and CDR2: GTSNPN, SVGIG (reference sequence). CDR3 bases: TGTGCCTGGAAGGACGGGATGACTACCTACGAGCAGTACTTC. Protein: CAWKDGMTTYEQYF.

The chain couples TRBV4-1 to TRBJ2-1; no reliable D call. Germline-derived CDR1 and CDR2 are MGHRA and YSYEKL. The V and J ends lost 1 base and 8 bases respectively, with 24 bases between them. The CDR3 length is 18 residues. The CDR3 nucleotides read TGCGCCAGCAGCCAAGCGGTCGCACGGCCCCCGAACAGAGATGAGCAGTTCTTC. Protein sequence: CASSQAVARPPNRDEQFF.

The rearrangement joins TRBV5-1 to TRBJ2-2, with TRBD2 as a possible D gene (5 bases). CDR3 size: 14 residues. The germline gives CDR1 SGHRS, CDR2 YFSETQ. Trimming took 2 bases from V and 5 from J, leaving 10 bases between them. The chain's CDR3 is CASSFFGETGELFF. In DNA, the CDR3 is TGCGCCAGCAGCTTTTTCGGGGAGACCGGGGAGCTGTTTTTT. The entire variable domain, with the rest obtained from reference TRBV5-1 and TRBJ2-2, is as follows: KAGVTQTPRYLIKTRGQQVTLSCSPISGHRSVSWYQQTPGQGLQFLFEYFSETQRNKGNFPGRFSGRQFSNSRSEMNVSTLELGDSALYLCASSFFGETGELFFGEGSRLTVL.

The V gene is TRBV5-6, the J gene TRBJ2-7, with TRBD2 matching 9 bases. The CDR3 contains 15 residues. The germline V gene has CDR1 SGHDT and CDR2 YYEEEE. Unmatched junction bases numbered 8, after V lost 4 bases and J lost 3 bases. CDR3 sequence: CASSPTSGLLYEQYF. In nucleotides, the CDR3 is TGTGCCAGCAGCCCGACTAGCGGCTTACTCTACGAGCAGTACTTC.

This rearrangement joins TRBV27 to TRBJ2-7; 7 bases are shared with TRBD2. The CDR3 extends over 15 amino acids. V lost 8 bases and J lost 2; bases outside the gene matches: 12. In germline, CDR1 is MNHEY, CDR2 SMNVEV (reference sequence). CDR3 region: CASGRDSGPPYEQYF. CDR3 DNA sequence: TGTGCCAGCGGGAGGGATAGCGGGCCTCCCTACGAGCAGTACTTC.

This clone was seen a few times. Other DNA sequences of this sample code for an identical CDR3. The rearrangement links TRBV6-1 to TRBJ1-5; D gene ambiguous. Germline V gives CDR1 MNHNS, CDR2 SASEGT. This CDR3 is built from 11 residues. Deletions cut 6 bases from V and 1 base from J, with 1 base between. CDR3 bases: TGTGCCAGCAGGAGCAATCAGCCCCAGCATTTT. Residues: CASRSNQPQHF.

The chain uses TRBV12-5 and TRBJ2-1; 8 bases line up with TRBD2. The V and J ends lost 4 bases and 9 bases, in that order; junction bases with no gene match: 5. The germline CDR1 and CDR2 sequences are LGHNT and FRNRAP. This CDR3 is built from 13 residues. This chain's CDR3 is CASGSGGRSEQFF. DNA for the CDR3: TGTGCTAGTGGTTCTGGCGGGAGGAGTGAGCAGTTCTTC.